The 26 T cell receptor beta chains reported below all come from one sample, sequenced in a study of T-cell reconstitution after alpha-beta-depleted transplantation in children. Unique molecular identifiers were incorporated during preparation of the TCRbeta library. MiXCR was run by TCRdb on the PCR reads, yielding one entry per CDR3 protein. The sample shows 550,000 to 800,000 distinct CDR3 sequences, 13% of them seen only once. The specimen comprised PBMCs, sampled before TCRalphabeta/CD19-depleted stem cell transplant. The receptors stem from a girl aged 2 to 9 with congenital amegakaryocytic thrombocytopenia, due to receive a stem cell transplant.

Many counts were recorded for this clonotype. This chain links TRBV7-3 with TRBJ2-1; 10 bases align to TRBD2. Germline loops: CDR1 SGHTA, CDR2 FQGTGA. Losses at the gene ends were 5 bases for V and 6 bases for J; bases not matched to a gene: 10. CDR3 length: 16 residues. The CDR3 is CASSQIGLADTNEQFF. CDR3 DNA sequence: TGTGCCAGCAGCCAGATAGGACTAGCGGATACCAATGAGCAGTTCTTC.

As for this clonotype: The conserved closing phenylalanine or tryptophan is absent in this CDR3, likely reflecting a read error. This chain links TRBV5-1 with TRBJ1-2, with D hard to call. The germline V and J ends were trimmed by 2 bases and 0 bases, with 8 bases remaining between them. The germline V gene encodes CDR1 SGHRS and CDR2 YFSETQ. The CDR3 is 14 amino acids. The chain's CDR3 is CASSFPPPNYGYTS. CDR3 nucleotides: TGCGCCAGCAGCTTCCCTCCTCCTAACTATGGCTACACCTCC.

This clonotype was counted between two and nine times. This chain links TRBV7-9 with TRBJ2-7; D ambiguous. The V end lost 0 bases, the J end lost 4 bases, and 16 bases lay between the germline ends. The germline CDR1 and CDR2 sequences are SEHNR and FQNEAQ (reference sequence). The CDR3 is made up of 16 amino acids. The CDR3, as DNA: TGTGCCAGCAGCTTAGCGATCGGTAGCTCCCCTTACGAGCAGTACTTC. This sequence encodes CASSLAIGSSPYEQYF.

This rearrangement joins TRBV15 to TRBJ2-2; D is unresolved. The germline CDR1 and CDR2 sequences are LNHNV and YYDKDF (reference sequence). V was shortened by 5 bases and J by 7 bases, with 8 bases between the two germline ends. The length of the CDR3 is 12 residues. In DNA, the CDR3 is TGTGCCACCAGCCGGCTATACGGGGAGCTGTTTTTT. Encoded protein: CATSRLYGELFF.

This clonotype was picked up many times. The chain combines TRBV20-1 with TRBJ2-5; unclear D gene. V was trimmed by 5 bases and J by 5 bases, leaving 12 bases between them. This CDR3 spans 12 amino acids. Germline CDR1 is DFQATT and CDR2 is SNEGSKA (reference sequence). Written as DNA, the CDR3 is TGCAGTGCTGCGTTCGTGGGGGAGACCCAGTACTTC. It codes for CSAAFVGETQYF.

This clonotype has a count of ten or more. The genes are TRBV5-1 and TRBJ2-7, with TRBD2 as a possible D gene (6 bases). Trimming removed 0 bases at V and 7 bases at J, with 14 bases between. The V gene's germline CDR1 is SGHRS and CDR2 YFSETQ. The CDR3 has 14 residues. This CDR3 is CASSLGSRGDEQYF. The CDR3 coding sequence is TGCGCCAGCAGCTTGGGCTCGCGGGGTGATGAGCAGTACTTC.

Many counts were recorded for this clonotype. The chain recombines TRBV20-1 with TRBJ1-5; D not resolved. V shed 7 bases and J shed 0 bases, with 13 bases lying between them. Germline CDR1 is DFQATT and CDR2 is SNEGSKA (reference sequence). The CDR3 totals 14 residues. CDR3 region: CSVMPAVSNQPQHF. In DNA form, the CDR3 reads TGCAGTGTCATGCCCGCGGTTAGCAATCAGCCCCAGCATTTT.

For the CDR3, the DNA is TGCGCCAGCAGCTGGGGACTAGCGGTGGGGGATGAGCAGTTCTTC. The encoded protein is CASSWGLAVGDEQFF. This rearrangement joins TRBV5-1 to TRBJ2-1; 11 positions match TRBD2. The germline V gene has CDR1 SGHRS and CDR2 YFSETQ. Unmatched junction bases numbered 7, after V lost 3 bases and J lost 8 bases. This CDR3 has 15 amino acids.

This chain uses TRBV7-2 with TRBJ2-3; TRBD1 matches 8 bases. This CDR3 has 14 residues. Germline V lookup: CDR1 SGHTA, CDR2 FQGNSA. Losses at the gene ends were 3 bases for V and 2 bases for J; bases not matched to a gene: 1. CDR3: CASSLGQVTDTQYF. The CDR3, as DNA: TGTGCCAGCAGCTTGGGACAGGTCACAGATACGCAGTATTTT. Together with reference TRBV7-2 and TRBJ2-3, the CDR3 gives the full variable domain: GAGVSQSPSNKVTEKGKDVELRCDPISGHTALYWYRQSLGQGLEFLIYFQGNSAPDKSGLPSDRFSAERTGGSVSTLTIQRTQQEDSAVYLCASSLGQVTDTQYFGPGTRLTVL.

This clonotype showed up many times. This chain's CDR3 is CASSDGSVYTSTDTQYF. The CDR3 region has the DNA TGTGCCAGCAGTGATGGGAGTGTCTACACTAGCACAGATACGCAGTATTTT. The V and J genes are TRBV2 and TRBJ2-3; a possible D gene is TRBD2 (5 bases). Germline V gene data show CDR1 as SNHLY and CDR2 as FYNNEI. V was shortened by 3 bases and J by 0 bases, with 16 bases between the two germline ends. This CDR3 contains 17 residues.

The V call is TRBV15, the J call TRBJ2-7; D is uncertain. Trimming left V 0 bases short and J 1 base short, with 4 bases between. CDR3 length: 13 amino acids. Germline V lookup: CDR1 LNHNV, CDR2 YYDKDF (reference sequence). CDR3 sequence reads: CATSRDGSYEQYF. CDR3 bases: TGTGCCACCAGCAGAGATGGATCCTACGAGCAGTACTTC.

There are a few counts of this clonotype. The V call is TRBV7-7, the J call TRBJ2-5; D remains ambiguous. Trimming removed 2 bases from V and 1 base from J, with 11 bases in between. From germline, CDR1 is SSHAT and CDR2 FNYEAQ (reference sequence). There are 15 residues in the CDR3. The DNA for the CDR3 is TGTGCCAGCAGCTTAATTGGCCTCCGCCAAGAGACCCAGTACTTC. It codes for CASSLIGLRQETQYF.

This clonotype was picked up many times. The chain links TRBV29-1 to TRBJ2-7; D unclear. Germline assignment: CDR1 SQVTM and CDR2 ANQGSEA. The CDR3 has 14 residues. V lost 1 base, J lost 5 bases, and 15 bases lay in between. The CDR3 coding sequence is TGCAGCGTTGAAGTCGCTGGAAGGAATAACGAGCAGTACTTC. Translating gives CSVEVAGRNNEQYF.

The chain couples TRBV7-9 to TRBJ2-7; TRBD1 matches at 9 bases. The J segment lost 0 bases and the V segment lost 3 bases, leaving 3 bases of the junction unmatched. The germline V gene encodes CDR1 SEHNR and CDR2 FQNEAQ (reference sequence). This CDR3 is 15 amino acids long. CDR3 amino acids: CASSLGTGFSYEQYF. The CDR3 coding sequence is TGTGCCAGCAGCTTGGGGACAGGGTTCTCCTACGAGCAGTACTTC.

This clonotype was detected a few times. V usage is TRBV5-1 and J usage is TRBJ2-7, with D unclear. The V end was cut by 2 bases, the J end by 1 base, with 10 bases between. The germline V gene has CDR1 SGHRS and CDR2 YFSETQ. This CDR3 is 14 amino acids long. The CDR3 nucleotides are TGCGCCAGCAGCTTTTCCCATGGGTCCTACGAGCAGTACTTC. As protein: CASSFSHGSYEQYF. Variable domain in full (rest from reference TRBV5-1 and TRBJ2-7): KAGVTQTPRYLIKTRGQQVTLSCSPISGHRSVSWYQQTPGQGLQFLFEYFSETQRNKGNFPGRFSGRQFSNSRSEMNVSTLELGDSALYLCASSFSHGSYEQYFGPGTRLTVT.

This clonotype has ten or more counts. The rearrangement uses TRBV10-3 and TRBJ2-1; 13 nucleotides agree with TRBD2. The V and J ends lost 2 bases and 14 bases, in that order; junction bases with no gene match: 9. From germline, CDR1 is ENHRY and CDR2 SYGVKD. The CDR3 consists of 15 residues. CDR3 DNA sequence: TGTGCCATCAGTGAGGGACTAGCGGGAGATAAACGCGAGTTCTTC. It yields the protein CAISEGLAGDKREFF.

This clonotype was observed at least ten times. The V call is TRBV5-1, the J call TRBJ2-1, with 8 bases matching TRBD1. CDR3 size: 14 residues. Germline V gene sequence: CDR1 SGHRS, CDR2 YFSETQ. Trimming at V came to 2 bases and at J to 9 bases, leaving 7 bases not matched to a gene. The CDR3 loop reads CASSLSAGGSEQFF. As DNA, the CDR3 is TGCGCCAGCAGCTTATCAGCAGGGGGCTCTGAGCAGTTCTTC.

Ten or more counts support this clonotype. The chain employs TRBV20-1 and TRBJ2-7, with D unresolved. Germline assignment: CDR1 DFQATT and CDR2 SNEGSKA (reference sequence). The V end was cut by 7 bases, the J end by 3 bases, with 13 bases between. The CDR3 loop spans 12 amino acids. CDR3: CSVVQRDYEQYF. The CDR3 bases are TGCAGTGTCGTACAGAGAGACTACGAGCAGTACTTC.

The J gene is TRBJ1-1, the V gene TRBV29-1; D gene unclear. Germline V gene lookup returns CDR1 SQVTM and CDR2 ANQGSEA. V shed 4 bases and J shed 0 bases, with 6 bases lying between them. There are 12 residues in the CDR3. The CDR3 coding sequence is TGCAGCGTTGGGCCCATGAACACTGAAGCTTTCTTT. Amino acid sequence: CSVGPMNTEAFF.

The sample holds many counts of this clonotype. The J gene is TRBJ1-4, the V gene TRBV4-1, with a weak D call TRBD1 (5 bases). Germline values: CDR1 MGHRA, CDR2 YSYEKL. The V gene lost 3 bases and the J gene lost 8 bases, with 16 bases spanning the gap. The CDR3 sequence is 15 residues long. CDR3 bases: TGCGCCAGCAGCCAGCACAGACAGAAGGGGGAAAAACTGTTTTTT. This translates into CASSQHRQKGEKLFF.

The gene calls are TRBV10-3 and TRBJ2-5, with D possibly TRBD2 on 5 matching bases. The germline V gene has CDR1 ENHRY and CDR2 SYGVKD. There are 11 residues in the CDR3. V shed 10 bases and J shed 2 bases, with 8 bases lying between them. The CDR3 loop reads CATREQETQYF. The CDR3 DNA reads TGTGCCACCCGGGAACAAGAGACCCAGTACTTC.

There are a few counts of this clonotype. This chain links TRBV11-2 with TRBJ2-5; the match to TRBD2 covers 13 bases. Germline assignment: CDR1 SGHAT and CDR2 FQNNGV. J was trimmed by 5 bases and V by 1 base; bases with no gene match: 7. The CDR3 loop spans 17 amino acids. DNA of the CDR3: TGTGCCAGCAGCTTAGTGGGTGGACTAGCGGGAGTGGAGACCCAGTACTTC. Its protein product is CASSLVGGLAGVETQYF.

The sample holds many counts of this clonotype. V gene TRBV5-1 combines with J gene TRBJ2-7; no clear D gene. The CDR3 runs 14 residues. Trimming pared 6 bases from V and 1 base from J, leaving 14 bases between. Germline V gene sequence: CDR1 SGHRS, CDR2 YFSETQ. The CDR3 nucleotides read TGCGCCAGCATTCCGGGCCCTTTTTCCTACGAGCAGTACTTC. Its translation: CASIPGPFSYEQYF.

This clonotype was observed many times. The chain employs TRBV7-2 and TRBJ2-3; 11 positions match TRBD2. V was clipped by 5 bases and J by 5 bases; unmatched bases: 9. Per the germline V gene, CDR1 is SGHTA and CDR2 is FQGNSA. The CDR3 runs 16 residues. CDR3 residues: CASSLYSGREIDTQYF. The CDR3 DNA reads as TGTGCCAGCAGCCTTTATAGCGGGAGGGAGATAGATACGCAGTATTTT.

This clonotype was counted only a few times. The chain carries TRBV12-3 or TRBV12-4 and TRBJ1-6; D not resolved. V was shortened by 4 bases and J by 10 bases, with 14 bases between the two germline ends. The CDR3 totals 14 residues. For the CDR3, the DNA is TGTGCCAGCAGTTCGACCGGACCGCGGTCACCCCTCCACTTT. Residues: CASSSTGPRSPLHF.

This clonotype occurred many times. In DNA form, the CDR3 reads TGTGCCAGCAGCTTCTTCCTCGGTGATAGCTCCTACAATGAGCAGTTCTTC. It encodes CASSFFLGDSSYNEQFF. The chain combines TRBV5-6 with TRBJ2-1; no clear D gene. This CDR3 has 17 residues. CDR1 is SGHDT and CDR2 is YYEEEE in the germline V gene. Trimming removed 2 bases at V and 0 bases at J, with 15 bases between.